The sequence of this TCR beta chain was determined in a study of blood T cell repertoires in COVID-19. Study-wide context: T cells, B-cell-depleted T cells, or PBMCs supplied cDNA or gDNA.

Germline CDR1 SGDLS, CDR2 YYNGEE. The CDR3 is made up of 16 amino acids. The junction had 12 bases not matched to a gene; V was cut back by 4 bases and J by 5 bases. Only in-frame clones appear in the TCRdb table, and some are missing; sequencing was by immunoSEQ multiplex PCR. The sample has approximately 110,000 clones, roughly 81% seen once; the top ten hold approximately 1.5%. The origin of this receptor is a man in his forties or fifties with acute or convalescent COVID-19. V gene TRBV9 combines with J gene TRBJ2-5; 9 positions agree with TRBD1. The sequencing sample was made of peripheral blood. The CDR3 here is CASSPWTGESAETQYF. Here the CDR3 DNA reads TGTGCCAGCAGCCCATGGACAGGGGAGTCGGCGGAGACCCAGTACTTC.